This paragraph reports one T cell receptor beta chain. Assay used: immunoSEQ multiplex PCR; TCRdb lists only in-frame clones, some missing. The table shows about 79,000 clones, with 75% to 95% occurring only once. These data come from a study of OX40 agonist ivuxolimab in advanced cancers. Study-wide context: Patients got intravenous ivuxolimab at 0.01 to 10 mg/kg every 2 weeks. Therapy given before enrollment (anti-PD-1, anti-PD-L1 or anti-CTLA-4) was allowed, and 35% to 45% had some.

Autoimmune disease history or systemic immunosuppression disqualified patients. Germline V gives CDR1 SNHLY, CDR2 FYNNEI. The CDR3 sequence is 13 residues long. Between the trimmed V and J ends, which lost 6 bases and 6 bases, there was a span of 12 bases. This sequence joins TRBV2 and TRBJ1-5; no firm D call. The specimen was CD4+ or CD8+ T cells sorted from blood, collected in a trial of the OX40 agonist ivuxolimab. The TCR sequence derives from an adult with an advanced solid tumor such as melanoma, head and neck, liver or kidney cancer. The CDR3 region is CASSDVTSQPQHF. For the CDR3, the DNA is TGTGCCAGCAGCGATGTAACGAGTCAGCCCCAGCATTTT. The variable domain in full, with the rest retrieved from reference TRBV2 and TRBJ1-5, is EPEVTQTPSHQVTQMGQEVILRCVPISNHLYFYWYRQILGQKVEFLVSFYNNEISEKSEIFDDQFSVERPDGSNFTLKIRSTKLEDSAMYFCASSDVTSQPQHFGDGTRLSIL.